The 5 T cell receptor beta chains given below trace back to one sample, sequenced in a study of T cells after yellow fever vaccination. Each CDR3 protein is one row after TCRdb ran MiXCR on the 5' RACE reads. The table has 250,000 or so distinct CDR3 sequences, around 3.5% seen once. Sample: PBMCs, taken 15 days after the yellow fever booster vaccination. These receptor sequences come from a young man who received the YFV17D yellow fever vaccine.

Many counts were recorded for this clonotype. This chain's CDR3 is CASSQFLGVQQYF. The CDR3 DNA reads TGTGCCAGCAGCCAATTCCTGGGGGTTCAGCAGTACTTC. The rearrangement joins TRBV3-1 to TRBJ2-7, with D possibly being TRBD1 or TRBD2 (5 bases each). Germline CDR1 and CDR2: LGHDT and YNNKEL (reference sequence). V lost 2 bases to trimming and J lost 8 bases, with 13 bases between them. The CDR3 loop spans 13 amino acids.

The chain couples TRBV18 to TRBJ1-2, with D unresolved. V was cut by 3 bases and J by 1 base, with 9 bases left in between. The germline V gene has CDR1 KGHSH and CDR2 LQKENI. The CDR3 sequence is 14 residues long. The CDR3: CASSPDQNNYGYTF. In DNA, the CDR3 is TGTGCCAGCTCACCGGATCAGAATAACTATGGCTACACCTTC.

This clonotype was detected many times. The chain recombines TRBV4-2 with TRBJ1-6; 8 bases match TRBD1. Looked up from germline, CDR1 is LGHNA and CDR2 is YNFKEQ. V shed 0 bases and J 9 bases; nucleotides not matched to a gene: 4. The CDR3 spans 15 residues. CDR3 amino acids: CASSQDRGQGSPLHF. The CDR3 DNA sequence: TGTGCCAGCAGCCAAGATCGAGGACAGGGTTCACCCCTCCACTTT.

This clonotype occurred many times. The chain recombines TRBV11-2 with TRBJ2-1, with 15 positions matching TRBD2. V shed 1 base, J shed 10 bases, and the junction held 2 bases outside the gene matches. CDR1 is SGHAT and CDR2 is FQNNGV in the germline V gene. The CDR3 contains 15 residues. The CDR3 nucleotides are TGTGCCAGCAGCTTAGGGACTAGCGGGGGGGCCGAGCAGTTCTTC. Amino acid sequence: CASSLGTSGGAEQFF.

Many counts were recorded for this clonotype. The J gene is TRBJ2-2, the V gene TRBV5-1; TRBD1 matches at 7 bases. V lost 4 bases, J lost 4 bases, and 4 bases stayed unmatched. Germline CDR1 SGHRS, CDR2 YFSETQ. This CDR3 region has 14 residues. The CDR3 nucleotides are TGCGCCAGCAGCCCACAGGGGCCCACCGGGGAGCTGTTTTTT. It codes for CASSPQGPTGELFF.